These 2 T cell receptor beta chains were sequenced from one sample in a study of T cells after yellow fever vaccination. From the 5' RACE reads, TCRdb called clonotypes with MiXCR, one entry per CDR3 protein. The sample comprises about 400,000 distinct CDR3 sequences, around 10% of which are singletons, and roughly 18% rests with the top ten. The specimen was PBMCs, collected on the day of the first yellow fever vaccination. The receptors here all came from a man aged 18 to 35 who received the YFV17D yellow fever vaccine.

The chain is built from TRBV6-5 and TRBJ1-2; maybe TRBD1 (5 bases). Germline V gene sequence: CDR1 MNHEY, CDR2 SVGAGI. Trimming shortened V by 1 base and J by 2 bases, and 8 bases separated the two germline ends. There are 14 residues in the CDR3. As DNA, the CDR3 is TGTGCCAGCAGTTACTTCGGGGGGAACTATGGCTACACCTTC. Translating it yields CASSYFGGNYGYTF.

The CDR3 sequence is CSARDVVARETQYF. In DNA, the CDR3 is TGCAGTGCTAGAGATGTGGTAGCTCGAGAGACCCAGTACTTC. The J gene is TRBJ2-5, the V gene TRBV20-1, with no clear D. Deletions cut 0 bases from V and 4 bases from J, with 12 bases between. This CDR3 comprises 14 residues. CDR1 is DFQATT and CDR2 is SNEGSKA in the germline V gene (reference sequence).